Presented here are 4 T cell receptor beta chains from one specimen sequenced in a study of beta chain features in type 1 diabetes. General study results and limits: A moderate, significant TCRB CDR3 shortening appeared in type 1 diabetes across four CD4+ subsets.

Their cognate antigens are unknown. The authors reverse transcribed all of the isolated RNA, so sequencing captured expressed TCRB transcripts. Clones were read by immunoSEQ multiplex PCR, and TCRdb kept only the in-frame ones, dropping some. The sample comprises 550,000 to 850,000 clones, over 10% of which are singletons, and 0.022% rests with the top ten. Material: naive CD4+ T cells from blood. The source of these receptors is a man aged 18 to 29 with type 1 diabetes.

The V and J genes are TRBV28 and TRBJ1-2; 9 bases match TRBD1. This CDR3 contains 13 residues. V lost 6 bases, J lost 6 bases, and 5 bases stayed unmatched. Germline V lookup: CDR1 MDHEN, CDR2 SYDVKM. This CDR3 is CASRNTGGNGYTF. Here the CDR3 DNA reads TGTGCCAGCAGAAATACAGGGGGCAATGGCTACACCTTC.

V gene TRBV11-2 combines with J gene TRBJ1-6, with D uncertain. The CDR3 totals 14 residues. Germline V gene lookup returns CDR1 SGHAT and CDR2 FQNNGV. V was pared by 1 base and J by 10 bases, with 11 bases between. DNA for the CDR3: TGTGCCAGCAGCTTAGCTCCCATGCGGTCACCCCTCCACTTT. Encoded protein: CASSLAPMRSPLHF.

This clone turned up a few times. The rearrangement links TRBV9 to TRBJ2-2; no reliable D call. CDR1 SGDLS and CDR2 YYNGEE come from the germline V gene. Trimming removed 6 bases from V and 4 bases from J, with 10 bases in between. The CDR3 is 13 residues long. CDR3 amino acids: CASTSTVTGELFF. Here the CDR3 DNA reads TGTGCCAGCACCTCTACCGTCACCGGGGAGCTGTTTTTT. Combining the CDR3 with reference TRBV9 and TRBJ2-2 gives the whole variable domain DSGVTQTPKHLITATGQRVTLRCSPRSGDLSVYWYQQSLDQGLQFLIQYYNGEERAKGNILERFSAQQFPDLHSELNLSSLELGDSALYFCASTSTVTGELFFGEGSRLTVL.

The genes are TRBV7-6 and TRBJ2-7, with 9 bases aligning to TRBD1. V gave up 0 bases and J gave up 6 bases; unmatched junction bases: 0. Germline lookup yields CDR1 SGHVS and CDR2 FNYEAQ. The CDR3 extends over 13 amino acids. CDR3 in amino acids: CASSLADRGEQYF. In nucleotides, the CDR3 is TGTGCCAGCAGCTTAGCGGACAGGGGCGAGCAGTACTTC.